This T cell receptor beta chain came from a study of CD8 T cells in ankylosing spondylitis. This clonotype was detected only a few times. Its antigen is not identified. TCRdb reprocessed the 5' RACE reads via MiXCR and lists one record per CDR3 protein. Among 250,000 or so distinct CDR3 sequences, 20% to 30% were seen once, and the ten largest hold around 0.58%. Study-wide findings and caveats: Within matched ankylosing spondylitis synovial fluid, disease-linked clones were reportedly significantly enriched.

The CDR3 is made up of 11 amino acids. V lost 3 bases, J lost 10 bases, and 10 bases lay in between. Germline V gene sequence: CDR1 DFQATT, CDR2 SNEGSKA (reference sequence). This clonotype was sampled from a male donor with ankylosing spondylitis or in good health (not recorded which). Sequencing was done on a sample of blood, either unsorted or a sorted T cell fraction (not recorded which). This chain links TRBV20-1 with TRBJ2-1; a possible D gene is TRBD1 (5 bases). CDR3 DNA: TGCAGTGCTAGCAGGGTGGGCGAGCAGTTCTTC. Amino acids: CSASRVGEQFF.